A selection of T cell receptor beta chains follows, all from one sample in a study of radiotherapy plus CTLA-4 blockade in lung cancer. Clones were sequenced by immunoSEQ multiplex PCR, and TCRdb holds only the in-frame ones, with some missing. Of about 90,000 clones listed, 55% to 75% are singletons. Sequencing was performed on peripheral blood, taken from a patient treated with radiotherapy plus ipilimumab. Every receptor here comes from a human donor with non-small cell lung cancer that progressed on radiotherapy plus ipilimumab. CDR3s include the opening cysteine and the closing phenylalanine or tryptophan. The order of the fields is CDR3 protein, CDR3 DNA, CDR3 length, J gene, D gene, clone size, V gene. A D gene is named only where the DNA matches it firmly. A row's size may be missing; if present it is once, few, many or a size class.

CDR3: CAISDSGLLYQPQHF
DNA: TGTGCCATCAGTGATTCCGGACTGCTATACCAGCCCCAGCATTTT
length: 15
J: TRBJ1-5
D: .
size: few
V: TRBV10-3

CDR3: CASSLRDRHYEQYF
DNA: TGTGCCAGTTCCCTCCGGGACCGCCACTACGAGCAGTACTTC
length: 14
J: TRBJ2-7
D: .
size: .
V: TRBV19

CDR3: CASSSLAGSSYNEQFF
DNA: TGCGCCAGCAGCTCACTAGCGGGGAGCTCCTACAATGAGCAGTTCTTC
length: 16
J: TRBJ2-1
D: TRBD2
size: .
V: TRBV5-1

CDR3: CASSARDRGRTEAFF
DNA: TGTGCCAGCAGCGCCCGGGACAGGGGGCGAACTGAAGCTTTCTTT
length: 15
J: TRBJ1-1
D: .
size: once
V: TRBV21-1

CDR3: CASSLVGGEEAFF
DNA: TGTGCCAGCAGCTTAGTAGGGGGCGAGGAAGCTTTCTTT
length: 13
J: TRBJ1-1
D: TRBD1
size: .
V: TRBV7-6

CDR3: CASSFAGSPSYEQYF
DNA: TGTGCCAGCAGCTTCGCCGGGAGCCCGAGCTACGAGCAGTACTTC
length: 15
J: TRBJ2-7
D: .
size: once
V: TRBV5-4

CDR3: CASAGGDTEAFF
DNA: TGTGCCAGTGCCGGCGGGGACACTGAAGCTTTCTTT
length: 12
J: TRBJ1-1
D: .
size: .
V: TRBV18

CDR3: CASKLVVDTEAFF
DNA: TGTGCCAGCAAATTAGTAGTGGACACTGAAGCTTTCTTT
length: 13
J: TRBJ1-1
D: .
size: many
V: TRBV28

CDR3: CASSPRQGAGELFF
DNA: TGTGCCAGCAGCCCAAGACAGGGCGCCGGGGAGCTGTTTTTT
length: 14
J: TRBJ2-2
D: TRBD1
size: .
V: TRBV7-3

CDR3: CASSERWTGELFF
DNA: TGTGCCAGCAGTGAAAGGTGGACCGGGGAGCTGTTTTTT
length: 13
J: TRBJ2-2
D: .
size: .
V: TRBV2

CDR3: CASSEEGETEAFF
DNA: TGTGCCAGCAGTGAAGAGGGGGAGACTGAAGCTTTCTTT
length: 13
J: TRBJ1-1
D: .
size: few
V: TRBV2